This passage covers 32 T cell receptor beta chains from one sample sequenced in a study of early T cells in non-severe SARS-CoV-2 infection. TCRdb ran MiXCR on the 5' RACE reads and lists one entry per CDR3 protein. The sample holds fewer than 130,000 distinct CDR3 sequences; 10% to 15% are singletons and the top ten take approximately 3.5%. Sequencing was performed on whole blood, taken at baseline. These receptors were taken from an adult who was a healthcare worker with PCR-confirmed SARS-CoV-2 infection or an uninfected control (not recorded which).

The CDR3 region has the DNA TGTGCCAGCACGTCGTCTGGAATCAGCACCGGGGAGCTGTTTTTT. It specifies CASTSSGISTGELFF. The chain recombines TRBV6-1 with TRBJ2-2; D is unclear. The CDR3 runs to 15 residues. Germline lookup yields CDR1 MNHNS and CDR2 SASEGT. Trimming removed 7 bases at V and 4 bases at J, with 16 bases between.

This chain connects TRBV4-1 to TRBJ1-5, with D tentatively TRBD1 (6 bases). V gave up 0 bases and J gave up 5 bases, with 17 bases separating them. CDR3 length: 17 residues. Germline lookup yields CDR1 MGHRA and CDR2 YSYEKL. CDR3 bases: TGCGCCAGCAGCCAAGATGCGACCGGGGGGCAATATCAGCCCCAGCATTTT. Translating gives CASSQDATGGQYQPQHF.

In this sample, this clonotype turned up many times. CDR3 coding DNA: TGTGCCAGCAGCCGCCGAGGCGGGAGACCCACCGGGGAGCTGTTTTTT. This encodes CASSRRGGRPTGELFF. The chain carries TRBV6-5 and TRBJ2-2; 7 bases match TRBD2. The V segment lost 6 bases and the J segment 4 bases; nucleotides outside the gene matches: 11. The CDR3 totals 16 residues. Germline V CDR1 and CDR2: MNHEY, SVGAGI.

This clonotype was recorded many times. The junction shows a germline mismatch at one end, possibly a read error. The chain couples TRBV7-7 to TRBJ2-1; D possibly corresponds to TRBD1 (5 bases). Germline values: CDR1 SSHAT, CDR2 FNYEAQ (reference sequence). The CDR3 runs to 13 residues. The CDR3: CASSTGADNEQFF. The CDR3 DNA sequence: TGTGCTAGCAGCACAGGAGCCGACAATGAGCAGTTCTTC.

This clonotype was seen more than once but under ten times. The J gene is TRBJ2-1, the V gene TRBV19; 8 positions match TRBD2. This CDR3 has 16 amino acids. CDR1 and CDR2 from the germline V gene are LNHDA and SQIVND (reference sequence). V was pared by 4 bases and J by 4 bases, with 9 bases of the junction left unmatched. CDR3 bases: TGTGCCAGTAGTAGATCCCGCGGGGGGATATACAATGAGCAGTTCTTC. Translated, it gives CASSRSRGGIYNEQFF.

A few counts support this clonotype. The J gene is TRBJ2-4, the V gene TRBV13, with D perhaps given as TRBD1 or TRBD2 (5 bases each). This CDR3 is built from 13 residues. Germline loops: CDR1 PRHDT, CDR2 FYEKMQ (reference sequence). Trimming left V 5 bases short and J 3 bases short, with 8 bases between. The DNA of the CDR3 is TGTGCCAGCAGCCTGGGGGACAAAAACATTCAGTACTTC. Protein product: CASSLGDKNIQYF.

The V and J genes are TRBV7-3 and TRBJ2-5; D is unresolved. Per germline, CDR1 SGHTA and CDR2 FQGTGA. With 3 bases removed from V and 0 bases from J, the gap between germline ends came to 5 bases. The CDR3 spans 13 residues. In DNA form, the CDR3 reads TGTGCCAGCAGCTTTGGCAACCAAGAGACCCAGTACTTC. It translates to CASSFGNQETQYF.

This clonotype was picked up many times. V and J are TRBV18 and TRBJ1-1, with TRBD1 matching over 9 bases. With V trimmed by 3 bases and J by 7 bases, 6 bases remained unmatched. Germline values: CDR1 KGHSH, CDR2 LQKENI. CDR3 length equals 14 residues. The CDR3 here is CASSPDRGMGEAFF. DNA for the CDR3: TGTGCCAGCTCACCGGACAGGGGAATGGGTGAAGCTTTCTTT.

This chain links TRBV24-1 with TRBJ2-5; a possible D gene is TRBD1 (6 bases). Trimming removed 3 bases from V and 0 bases from J, with 19 bases in between. The CDR3 is made up of 18 amino acids. Germline V CDR1 and CDR2: KGHDR, SFDVKD. The CDR3 sequence: CATSDPSDLRDNQETQYF. Written as DNA, the CDR3 is TGTGCCACCAGTGATCCTTCCGACCTCCGGGACAACCAAGAGACCCAGTACTTC.

The sample holds a few counts of this clonotype. The chain has TRBV11-2 and TRBJ1-2; a possible D gene is TRBD1 (5 bases). Germline V lookup: CDR1 SGHAT, CDR2 FQNNGV. The CDR3 contains 12 residues. The V end lost 0 bases, the J end lost 8 bases, and 7 bases lay between the germline ends. CDR3: CASSLDGTGYTF. The DNA for the CDR3 is TGTGCCAGCAGCTTAGATGGGACGGGCTACACCTTC.

The sample holds many counts of this clonotype. The rearrangement links TRBV20-1 to TRBJ1-1; D ambiguous. The CDR3 length is 13 residues. Trimming cost V 5 bases and J 0 bases, with 10 bases left between them. Germline CDR1 DFQATT, CDR2 SNEGSKA (reference sequence). As DNA, the CDR3 is TGCAGTGCTCCCCGTACAATGAACACTGAAGCTTTCTTT. Residues: CSAPRTMNTEAFF.

This clonotype appeared a few times. The chain is built from TRBV11-2 and TRBJ2-1, with 14 positions matching TRBD2. Germline CDR1 SGHAT, CDR2 FQNNGV. The CDR3 contains 16 residues. V dropped 5 bases and J dropped 10; count of bases not matched to a gene: 10. The CDR3: CASSPTTSGRAQEQFF. CDR3 bases: TGTGCCAGCAGCCCAACGACTAGCGGGAGGGCACAGGAGCAGTTCTTC.

This clonotype was seen a handful of times. The chain links TRBV4-2 to TRBJ1-1; the match to TRBD1 covers 8 bases. The V gene end was trimmed by 3 bases and the J gene end by 7 bases; junction bases not matched to a gene: 16. CDR1 is LGHNA, CDR2 YNFKEQ, per germline. The CDR3 consists of 17 residues. CDR3 DNA: TGTGCCAGCAGCCACCCTGGACAGGGAGGCCTCTTAGGTGAAGCTTTCTTT. Translated: CASSHPGQGGLLGEAFF.

This clonotype was detected only a few times. The chain's CDR3 is CSVFVREVTDTQYF. The CDR3 region has the DNA TGCAGCGTTTTCGTCAGGGAGGTGACAGATACGCAGTATTTT. The chain combines TRBV29-1 with TRBJ2-3; D is perhaps TRBD2 (6 bases). Germline loops: CDR1 SQVTM, CDR2 ANQGSEA. V was pared by 5 bases and J by 3 bases, with 15 bases between. CDR3 size: 14 residues.

The V call is TRBV20-1, the J call TRBJ2-7; the D gene could be TRBD1 or TRBD2 (5 bases each). CDR1 DFQATT and CDR2 SNEGSKA come from the germline V gene (reference sequence). V was trimmed by 7 bases and J by 7 bases, leaving 20 bases between them. The CDR3 has 13 residues. The CDR3 DNA is TGCAGTGTGGGACGGACGGCCCTGGGGGAGCAGTACTTC. Amino acids: CSVGRTALGEQYF.

This clonotype turned up a few times. The chain joins TRBV19 to TRBJ2-6, with TRBD2 as a possible D gene (6 bases). The CDR3 is 18 residues long. V shed 3 bases and J shed 0 bases, with 15 bases lying between them. Germline CDR1 is LNHDA and CDR2 is SQIVND (reference sequence). The CDR3 nucleotides are TGTGCCAGTAGTATCGGTAATCCCGGGAGCTCTGGGGCCAACGTCCTGACTTTC. This encodes CASSIGNPGSSGANVLTF.

Ten or more counts support this clonotype. V gene TRBV11-3 combines with J gene TRBJ1-1; D is unclear. The ends were cut back, 5 bases at V and 4 bases at J, with 14 bases in the middle. CDR1 is SGHNT, CDR2 YENEEA, per germline. The CDR3 is 14 amino acids. This CDR3 is CASSRRRFRTEAFF. CDR3 DNA: TGTGCCAGCAGCAGACGAAGATTCCGCACTGAAGCTTTCTTT.

This rearrangement joins TRBV6-5 to TRBJ2-6; TRBD1 or TRBD2 may be the D gene (5 bases each). This CDR3 is 16 amino acids long. CDR1 is MNHEY and CDR2 is SVGAGI in the germline V gene. Trimming cost V 5 bases and J 0 bases, with 11 bases left between them. The CDR3 spells CASSRGRFSGANVLTF. For the CDR3, the DNA is TGTGCCAGCAGTCGGGGACGGTTCTCTGGGGCCAACGTCCTGACTTTC.

This clonotype turned up a few times. This chain joins TRBV10-1 and TRBJ2-3; unclear D gene. The germline V gene encodes CDR1 WNHNN and CDR2 SYGVQD (reference sequence). CDR3 length: 13 residues. V was shortened by 3 bases and J by 4 bases, with 8 bases between the two germline ends. The CDR3 spells CASSEGWADTQYF. The CDR3 DNA sequence: TGCGCCAGCAGTGAAGGATGGGCAGATACGCAGTATTTT.

This clonotype came up a few times. The chain combines TRBV19 with TRBJ2-3; 10 positions agree with TRBD2. After removal of 3 bases from V and 1 base from J, the junction contained 1 base not matched to a gene. Germline CDR1 reads LNHDA; CDR2 reads SQIVND (reference sequence). CDR3 length: 15 amino acids. The CDR3 DNA is TGTGCCAGTAGTATTACTAGCGGGGGCACAGATACGCAGTATTTT. Translating gives CASSITSGGTDTQYF.

This clonotype was seen a handful of times. The V call is TRBV2, the J call TRBJ1-1; no clear D gene. The V and J ends lost 1 base and 1 base respectively, with 4 bases between them. Germline CDR1 reads SNHLY; CDR2 reads FYNNEI. CDR3 size: 13 residues. CDR3 residues: CASSEDRNTEAFF. The CDR3, as DNA: TGTGCCAGCAGTGAAGACAGGAACACTGAAGCTTTCTTT.

This chain links TRBV27 with TRBJ2-5, with D possibly TRBD2 on 5 matching bases. V gave up 3 bases and J gave up 4 bases, with 12 bases separating them. There are 14 residues in the CDR3. The germline V gene has CDR1 MNHEY and CDR2 SMNVEV (reference sequence). CDR3 in amino acids: CASSLNVEGETQYF. As DNA, the CDR3 is TGTGCCAGCAGTTTGAACGTCGAGGGAGAGACCCAGTACTTC.

The J gene is TRBJ2-3, the V gene TRBV18, with 7 bases lining up with TRBD1. CDR3 length equals 14 residues. The V gene's germline CDR1 is KGHSH and CDR2 LQKENI. V lost 5 bases to trimming and J lost 2 bases; unmatched junction nucleotides: 4. The CDR3 DNA is TGTGCCAGCTCAGCACAGGGGCTCACAGATACGCAGTATTTT. Its translation: CASSAQGLTDTQYF. Looking up the rest from reference TRBV18 and TRBJ2-3 gives the full variable domain: NAGVMQNPRHLVRRRGQEARLRCSPMKGHSHVYWYRQLPEEGLKFMVYLQKENIIDESGMPKERFSAEFPKEGPSILRIQQVVRGDSAAYFCASSAQGLTDTQYFGPGTRLTVL.

The chain uses TRBV6-1 and TRBJ1-5, with D tentatively TRBD1 (5 bases). Germline V gene data show CDR1 as MNHNS and CDR2 as SASEGT. The ends were cut back, 2 bases at V and 7 bases at J, with 21 bases in the middle. This CDR3 comprises 17 residues. The CDR3 reads CASSESAALRGWQPQHF. CDR3 DNA: TGTGCCAGCAGTGAATCCGCCGCGTTGCGGGGCTGGCAGCCCCAGCATTTT.

This clonotype was recorded many times. The chain joins TRBV2 to TRBJ1-1; 9 nucleotides align to TRBD1. V lost 9 bases and J lost 4; bases outside the gene matches: 6. The CDR3 has 13 amino acids. The germline gives CDR1 SNHLY, CDR2 FYNNEI. CDR3 in DNA: TGTGCCAGAAATCCGGGACAGGGCACTGAAGCTTTCTTT. Its protein product is CARNPGQGTEAFF.

This clonotype appeared a few times. This CDR3 is CASSSRRFMNTEAFF. Written as DNA, the CDR3 is TGTGCCAGCAGTTCGCGACGGTTCATGAACACTGAAGCTTTCTTT. The chain couples TRBV27 to TRBJ1-1; D is ambiguous. The V end lost 4 bases, the J end lost 0 bases, and 12 bases lay between the germline ends. CDR1 is MNHEY and CDR2 is SMNVEV in the germline V gene (reference sequence). CDR3 length equals 15 residues.

This clonotype was seen a few times. The chain couples TRBV5-6 to TRBJ2-1; 14 nucleotides match TRBD2. The CDR3 consists of 16 residues. CDR1 SGHDT and CDR2 YYEEEE come from the germline V gene. V gave up 4 bases and J gave up 5 bases; unmatched junction bases: 5. This CDR3 is CASSSPGLAGDNEQFF. The CDR3 region has the DNA TGTGCCAGCAGCAGTCCGGGACTAGCGGGAGACAATGAGCAGTTCTTC.

The chain has TRBV30 and TRBJ2-1; D may be TRBD2 (6 bases). The V end was cut by 3 bases, the J end by 0 bases, with 6 bases between. CDR1 and CDR2 (germline): GTSNPN, SVGIG (reference sequence). This CDR3 spans 13 amino acids. CDR3 residues: CAWSGSSYNEQFF. The CDR3 DNA follows: TGTGCCTGGAGCGGGAGCTCCTACAATGAGCAGTTCTTC.

The CDR3 nucleotides are TGTGCCAGCAGCCGTCGGCTGTTCACAGATACGCAGTATTTT. Its translation: CASSRRLFTDTQYF. The chain combines TRBV6-2 or TRBV6-3 with TRBJ2-3, with D hard to call. V lost 6 bases to trimming and J lost 2 bases, with 12 bases between them. The CDR3 sequence is 14 residues long. Looked up from germline, CDR1 is MNHEY and CDR2 is SVGEGT.

This clonotype was seen a few times. The gene calls are TRBV20-1 and TRBJ2-5; D gene ambiguous. The germline gives CDR1 DFQATT, CDR2 SNEGSKA (reference sequence). CDR3 length: 14 residues. V lost 0 bases and J lost 1, with 9 bases in between. The CDR3 nucleotides read TGCAGTGCTAGAGATAGGAAAGGCCAAGAGACCCAGTACTTC. This codes for CSARDRKGQETQYF.

The rearrangement joins TRBV2 to TRBJ2-7; 10 bases map to TRBD2. The CDR3 runs 14 residues. Germline V CDR1 and CDR2: SNHLY, FYNNEI. Trimming cost V 7 bases and J 5 bases; bases outside gene matches: 8. The CDR3 DNA is TGTGCCAGCATGATTCTAGCGGGGGAGAACGAGCAGTACTTC. Translated: CASMILAGENEQYF.

The chain employs TRBV19 and TRBJ1-5; D unresolved. With 5 bases removed from V and 6 bases from J, the gap between germline ends came to 11 bases. This CDR3 is 13 amino acids long. Germline lookup yields CDR1 LNHDA and CDR2 SQIVND (reference sequence). CDR3 amino acids: CASSWKGPQPQHF. In nucleotides, the CDR3 is TGTGCCAGTAGTTGGAAGGGCCCTCAGCCCCAGCATTTT. Filled out from reference TRBV19 and TRBJ1-5, the complete variable domain reads DGGITQSPKYLFRKEGQNVTLSCEQNLNHDAMYWYRQDPGQGLRLIYYSQIVNDFQKGDIAEGYSVSREKKESFPLTVTSAQKNPTAFYLCASSWKGPQPQHFGDGTRLSIL.